These T cell receptor beta chains were read from a single sample in a study of blood T cell repertoires in COVID-19. The assay was immunoSEQ multiplex PCR, and TCRdb's table has in-frame clones only and misses some. The top ten clones hold 1.5% to 2% of a sample with fewer than 350,000 clones, around 87% of them seen once. The sequencing sample was made of PBMCs or T cells enriched from blood (not recorded which). The receptor set was obtained from a woman aged 18-29 years with acute COVID-19. The conserved cysteine and the conserved F or W are not part of the CDR3 here.

TRBV7-2,12,TRBJ1-3,ASSYSVAGNTIY
TRBV5-1,13,TRBJ2-5,ASSLMGQGRETQY
TRBV6-1,10,TRBJ1-1,ASSELVQRGF
TRBV7-9,11,TRBJ2-7,ASSPRDNREQY
TRBV21-1,13,TRBJ2-7,ASSAPRTSGYEQY
TRBV5-1,14,TRBJ2-1,ASSSVALAGVGEQF
TRBV12-5,12,TRBJ2-2,ASGPAHFTGELF
TRBV7-3,18,TRBJ2-1,ASSSTPGLVPGRSYNEQF
TRBV2,12,TRBJ1-5,ATSREQSNQPQH
TRBV4-1,13,TRBJ1-6,ASSQDTGSDSPLH
TRBV18,13,TRBJ2-7,ASSPDGRASYEQY
TRBV27,15,TRBJ1-5,ASSLSPPDRSNQPQH
TRBV7-2,13,TRBJ2-1,ASSSGLAGGNEQF
TRBV30,9,TRBJ2-3,AGLDSDTQY
TRBV3-1/TRBV3-2,12,TRBJ2-3,ASSRRAFTDTQY
TRBV7-2,13,TRBJ2-7,ASSWGAGPNYEQY
TRBV7-6,15,TRBJ2-7,ASSLGGGRMRSYEQY
TRBV4-2,16,TRBJ2-7,ASSPNQLAGENSYEQY
TRBV27,13,TRBJ2-7,ASSLFSGSSYEQY
TRBV6-4,12,TRBJ1-2,ASSATGGSYGYT
TRBV7-2,11,TRBJ2-1,ASSLDGVGEQF
TRBV23-1,13,TRBJ2-7,ASRMDRDFTYEQY
TRBV5-1,13,TRBJ1-3,ASSLGPLYGNTIY
TRBV5-5,9,TRBJ1-2,ASSLGPGYT
TRBV2,9,TRBJ2-7,ASTGFNEQY
TRBV2,11,TRBJ1-6,ASRISGDSPLH
TRBV30,9,TRBJ2-7,AWSPGWEQY
TRBV29-1,11,TRBJ2-7,SVESAGGSEQY
TRBV5-6,15,TRBJ1-4,ASSLARETGINEKLF
TRBV5-1,11,TRBJ1-1,ASSDRGLSEAF
TRBV5-1,13,TRBJ1-4,ASSLDLGQGEKLF
TRBV19,11,TRBJ1-1,ASSIGANTEAF
TRBV12-5,11,TRBJ1-1,ASGRHLNTEAF
TRBV7-6,13,TRBJ2-1,ASSPTSGSYNEQF
TRBV18,11,TRBJ1-5,ASSPGTGQPQH
TRBV28,14,TRBJ1-5,ASRPRRLTSNQPQH
TRBV6-5,12,TRBJ1-5,ASSADRGAQPQH
TRBV7-3,12,TRBJ2-2,ASSPIIDSGELF
TRBV5-4,12,TRBJ2-3,ASSSGGGTDTQY
TRBV4-3,15,TRBJ2-3,ASSQGRAGGPADTQY
TRBV10-3,11,TRBJ1-2,AISDSLNYGYT
TRBV6-5,13,TRBJ1-4,ASRLDGATNEKLF
TRBV10-3,12,TRBJ2-5,AISERGNQETQY
TRBV9,11,TRBJ2-5,ASASGGLETQY
TRBV29-1,14,TRBJ2-1,SGTPTVRSSYNEQF